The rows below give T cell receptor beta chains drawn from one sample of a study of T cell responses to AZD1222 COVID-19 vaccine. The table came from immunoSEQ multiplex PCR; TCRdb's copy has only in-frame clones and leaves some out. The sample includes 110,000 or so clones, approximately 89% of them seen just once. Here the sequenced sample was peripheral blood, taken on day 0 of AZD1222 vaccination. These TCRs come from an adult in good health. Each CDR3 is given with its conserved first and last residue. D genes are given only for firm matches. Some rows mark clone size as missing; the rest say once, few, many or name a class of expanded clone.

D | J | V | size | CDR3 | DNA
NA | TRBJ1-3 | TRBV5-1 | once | CASSLEGTLGNTIYF | TGCGCCAGCAGCTTGGAGGGAACTCTGGGAAACACCATATATTTT
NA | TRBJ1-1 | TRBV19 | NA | CASSQGIGNTEAFF | TGTGCCAGTAGTCAGGGCATAGGGAACACTGAAGCTTTCTTT
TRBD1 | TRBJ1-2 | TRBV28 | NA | CASSFRGTGSYYGYTF | TGTGCCAGCAGTTTTAGGGGGACAGGGTCTTACTATGGCTACACCTTC
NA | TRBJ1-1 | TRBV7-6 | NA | CASSLGTEDTEAFF | TGTGCCAGCAGCTTAGGTACAGAGGACACTGAAGCTTTCTTT
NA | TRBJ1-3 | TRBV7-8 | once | CASSLHRVIGNTIYF | TGTGCCAGCAGCTTACACAGGGTTATTGGAAACACCATATATTTT
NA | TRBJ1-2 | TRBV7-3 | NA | CASSLTNQGGYTF | TGTGCCAGCAGCTTAACCAACCAGGGTGGCTACACCTTC
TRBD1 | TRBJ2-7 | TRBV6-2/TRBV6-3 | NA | CASSPLQGMILEQYF | TGTGCCAGCAGTCCGCTACAGGGGATGATCCTCGAGCAGTACTTC
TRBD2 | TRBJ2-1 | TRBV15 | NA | CATSRVSGGAYNEQFF | TGTGCCACCAGCAGAGTGAGCGGGGGGGCCTACAATGAGCAGTTCTTC
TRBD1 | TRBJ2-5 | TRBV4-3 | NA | CASSQDVEIGNRGRGETQYF | TGCGCCAGCAGCCAAGATGTTGAGATAGGTAACAGGGGGCGCGGGGAGACCCAGTACTTC
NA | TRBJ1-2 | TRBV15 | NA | CATSKQSYGYTF | TGTGCCACCAGCAAACAGTCCTATGGCTACACCTTC
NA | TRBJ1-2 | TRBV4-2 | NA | CASSPNPGSNYGYTF | TGTGCCAGCAGCCCTAATCCCGGGAGTAACTATGGCTACACCTTC
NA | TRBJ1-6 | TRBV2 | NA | CASSIGRSYNSPLHF | TGTGCCAGCAGTATAGGGCGCTCCTATAATTCACCCCTCCACTTT
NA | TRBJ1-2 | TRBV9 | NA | CASSGRDYGYTF | TGTGCCAGCAGCGGCCGGGACTATGGCTACACCTTC
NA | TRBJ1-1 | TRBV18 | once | CASSPLQGAKGTEAFF | TGTGCCAGCTCACCTCTGCAGGGCGCTAAGGGCACTGAAGCTTTCTTT
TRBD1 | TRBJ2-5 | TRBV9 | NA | CASSPRGTALKETQYF | TGTGCCAGCAGCCCCCGAGGGACAGCCCTCAAAGAGACCCAGTACTTC
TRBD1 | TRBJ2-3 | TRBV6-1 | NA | CASSEMFGQGPFPIISTDTQYF | TGTGCCAGCAGTGAAATGTTTGGACAGGGTCCCTTCCCAATCATAAGCACAGATACGCAGTATTTT
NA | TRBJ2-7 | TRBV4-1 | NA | CASSQEGAGYEQYF | TGCGCCAGCAGCCAAGAAGGGGCAGGCTACGAGCAGTACTTC
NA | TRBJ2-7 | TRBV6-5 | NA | CASSYSGVMSVEQYF | TGTGCCAGCAGTTACTCGGGGGTTATGTCGGTCGAGCAGTACTTC
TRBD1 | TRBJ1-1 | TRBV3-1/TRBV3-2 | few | CASSHSGTGDTEAFF | TGTGCCAGCAGCCATTCCGGGACAGGGGACACTGAAGCTTTCTTT
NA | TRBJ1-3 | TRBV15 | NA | CATSRGGSSGNTIYF | TGTGCCACCAGCAGAGGTGGGAGCTCTGGAAACACCATATATTTT
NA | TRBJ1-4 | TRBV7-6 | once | CASSSRVLPATNEKLFF | TGTGCCAGCAGCTCTCGGGTCCTTCCCGCGACTAATGAAAAACTGTTTTTT
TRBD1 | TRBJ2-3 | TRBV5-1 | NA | CASSLVGTGYTDTQYF | TGCGCCAGCAGCTTGGTTGGGACAGGGTACACAGATACGCAGTATTTT
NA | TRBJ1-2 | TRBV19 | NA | CASSTGGGYTF | TGTGCCAGTAGTACGGGGGGCGGCTACACCTTC
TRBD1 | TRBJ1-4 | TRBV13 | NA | CASSAGQGALANEKLFF | TGTGCCAGCAGCGCGGGACAGGGGGCTTTGGCTAATGAAAAACTGTTTTTT
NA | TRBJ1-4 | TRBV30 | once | CAWTRRLDEKLFF | TGTGCCTGGACCCGGCGCTTGGATGAAAAACTGTTTTTT
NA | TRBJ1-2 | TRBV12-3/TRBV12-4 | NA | CASSPTQGYGYTF | TGTGCCAGCAGCCCTACGCAGGGTTATGGCTACACCTTC
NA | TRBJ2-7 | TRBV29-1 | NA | CSASFGYGDEQYF | TGCAGCGCTAGTTTCGGGTACGGGGACGAGCAGTACTTC
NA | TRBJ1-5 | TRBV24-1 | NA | CATSDPSGQQPQHF | TGTGCCACCAGTGACCCCTCGGGGCAACAGCCCCAGCATTTT
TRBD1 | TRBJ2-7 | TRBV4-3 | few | CASSSGQGYEQYF | TGCGCCAGCAGTTCTGGACAGGGCTACGAGCAGTACTTC
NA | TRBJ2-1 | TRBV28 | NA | CASSFDTYNEQFF | TGTGCCAGCAGCTTTGACACCTACAATGAGCAGTTCTTC
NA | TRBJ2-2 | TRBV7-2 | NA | CASSSRSTGELFF | TGTGCCAGCAGCTCCCGGTCCACCGGGGAGCTGTTTTTT
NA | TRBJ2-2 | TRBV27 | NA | CASSDGTAPGELFF | TGTGCCAGCAGTGACGGGACGGCGCCCGGGGAGCTGTTTTTT
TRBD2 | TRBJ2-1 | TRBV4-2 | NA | CASSQDGIAGSYNEQFF | TGTGCCAGCAGCCAAGATGGAATAGCGGGGTCCTACAATGAGCAGTTCTTC
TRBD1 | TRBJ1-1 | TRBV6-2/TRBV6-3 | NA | CASSYRQGTEAFF | TGTGCCAGCAGTTACCGACAGGGGACTGAAGCTTTCTTT
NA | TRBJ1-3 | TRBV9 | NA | CASSVAQDSAGNTIYF | TGTGCCAGCAGCGTAGCCCAGGACAGCGCTGGAAACACCATATATTTT
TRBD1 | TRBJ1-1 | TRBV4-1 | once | CASSQELGQGATEAFF | TGCGCCAGCAGCCAAGAGCTGGGACAGGGGGCTACTGAAGCTTTCTTT
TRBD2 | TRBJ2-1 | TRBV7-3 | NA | CASSLKSPGNSGGRNEQFF | TGTGCCAGCAGCTTAAAATCGCCGGGGAATAGCGGGGGGAGGAATGAGCAGTTCTTC
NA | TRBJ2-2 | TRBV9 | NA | CASSRGWGLTTGELFF | TGTGCCAGCAGCAGGGGGTGGGGACTAACCACCGGGGAGCTGTTTTTT
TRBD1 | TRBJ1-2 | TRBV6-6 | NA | CASSPPGQVAGGYTF | TGTGCCAGCAGTCCCCCGGGACAGGTGGCAGGTGGCTACACCTTC
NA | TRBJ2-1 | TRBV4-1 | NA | CASSQAQGWASSYNEQFF | TGCGCCAGCAGCCAAGCTCAAGGTTGGGCGTCCTCCTACAATGAGCAGTTCTTC
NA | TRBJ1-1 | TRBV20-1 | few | CSARGYTEAFF | TGCAGTGCTAGGGGATACACTGAAGCTTTCTTT
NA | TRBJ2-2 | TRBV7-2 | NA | CASRGRWDRSTGELFF | TGTGCCAGCAGAGGGCGCTGGGACCGATCCACCGGGGAGCTGTTTTTT
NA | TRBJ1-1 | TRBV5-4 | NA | CASSLPRVNTEAFF | TGTGCCAGCAGTTTGCCGCGGGTGAACACTGAAGCTTTCTTT
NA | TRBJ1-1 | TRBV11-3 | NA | CASSLERNTEAFF | TGTGCCAGCAGCTTAGAGAGGAACACTGAAGCTTTCTTT
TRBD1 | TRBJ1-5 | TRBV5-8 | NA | CASSPTGIRNQPQHF | TGTGCCAGCAGTCCGACAGGGATTAGAAATCAGCCCCAGCATTTT
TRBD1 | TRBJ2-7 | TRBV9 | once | CASSETGNPINEQYF | TGTGCCAGCAGCGAGACAGGGAATCCCATCAACGAGCAGTACTTC